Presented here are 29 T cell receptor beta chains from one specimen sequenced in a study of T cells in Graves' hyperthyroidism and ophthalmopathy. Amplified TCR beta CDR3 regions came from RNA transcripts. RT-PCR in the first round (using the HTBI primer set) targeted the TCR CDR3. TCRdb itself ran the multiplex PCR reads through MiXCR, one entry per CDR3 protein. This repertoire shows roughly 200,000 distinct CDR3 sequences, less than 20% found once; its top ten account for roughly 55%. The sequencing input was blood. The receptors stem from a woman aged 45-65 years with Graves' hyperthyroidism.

CDR3 DNA: TGTGCCAGTAGTATCGGACAGCATGGAAACACCATATATTTT. Its translation is CASSIGQHGNTIYF. The rearrangement uses TRBV19 and TRBJ1-3; tentative D call: TRBD1 (6 bases). This CDR3 is 14 amino acids long. Germline V gives CDR1 LNHDA, CDR2 SQIVND (reference sequence). V lost 3 bases and J lost 3, with 9 bases in between. Supplemented by reference TRBV19 and TRBJ1-3, the full variable domain reads DGGITQSPKYLFRKEGQNVTLSCEQNLNHDAMYWYRQDPGQGLRLIYYSQIVNDFQKGDIAEGYSVSREKKESFPLTVTSAQKNPTAFYLCASSIGQHGNTIYFGEGSWLTVV.

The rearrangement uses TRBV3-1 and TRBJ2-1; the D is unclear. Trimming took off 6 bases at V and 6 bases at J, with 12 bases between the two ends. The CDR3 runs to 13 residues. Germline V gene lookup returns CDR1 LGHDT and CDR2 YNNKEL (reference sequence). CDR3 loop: CASRVSSSNEQFF. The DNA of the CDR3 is TGTGCCAGCAGGGTTTCAAGTAGCAATGAGCAGTTCTTC.

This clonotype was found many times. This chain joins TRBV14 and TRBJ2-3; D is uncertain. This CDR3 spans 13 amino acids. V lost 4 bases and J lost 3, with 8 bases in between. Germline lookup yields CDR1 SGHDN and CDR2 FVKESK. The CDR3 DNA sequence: TGTGCCAGCAGCCGAAGGGAAACAGATACGCAGTATTTT. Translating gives CASSRRETDTQYF.

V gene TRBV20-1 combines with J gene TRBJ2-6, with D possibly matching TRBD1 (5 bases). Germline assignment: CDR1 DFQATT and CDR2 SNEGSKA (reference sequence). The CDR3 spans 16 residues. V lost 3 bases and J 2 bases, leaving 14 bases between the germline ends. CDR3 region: CSARPPGRAGANVLTF. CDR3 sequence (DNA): TGCAGTGCTAGGCCCCCTGGCAGGGCTGGGGCCAACGTCCTGACTTTC.

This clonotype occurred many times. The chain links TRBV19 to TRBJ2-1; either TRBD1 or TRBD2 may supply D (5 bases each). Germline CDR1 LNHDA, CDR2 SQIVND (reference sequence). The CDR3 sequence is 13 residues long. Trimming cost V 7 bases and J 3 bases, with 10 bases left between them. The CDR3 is CASIKGRYNEQFF. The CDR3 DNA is TGTGCCAGTATTAAGGGACGCTACAATGAGCAGTTCTTC.

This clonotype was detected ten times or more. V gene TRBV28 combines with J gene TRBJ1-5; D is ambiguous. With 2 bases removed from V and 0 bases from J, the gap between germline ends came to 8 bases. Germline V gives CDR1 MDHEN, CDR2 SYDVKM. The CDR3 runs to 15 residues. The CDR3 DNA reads TGTGCCAGCAGTTTACGGGGAGCTAGCAATCAGCCCCAGCATTTT. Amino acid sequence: CASSLRGASNQPQHF.

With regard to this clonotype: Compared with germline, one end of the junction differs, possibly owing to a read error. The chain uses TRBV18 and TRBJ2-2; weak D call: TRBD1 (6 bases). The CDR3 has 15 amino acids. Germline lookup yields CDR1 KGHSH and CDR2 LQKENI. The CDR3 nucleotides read TGTACCAGCTCACCTGGACAGACGAACACCGGGGAGCTGTTTTTT. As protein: CTSSPGQTNTGELFF. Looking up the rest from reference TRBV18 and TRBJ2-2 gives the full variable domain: NAGVMQNPRHLVRRRGQEARLRCSPMKGHSHVYWYRQLPEEGLKFMVYLQKENIIDESGMPKERFSAEFPKEGPSILRIQQVVRGDSAAYFCTSSPGQTNTGELFFGEGSRLTVL.

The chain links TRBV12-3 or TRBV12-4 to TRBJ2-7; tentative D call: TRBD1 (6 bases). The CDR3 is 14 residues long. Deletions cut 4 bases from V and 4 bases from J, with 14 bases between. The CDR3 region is CASSSGHQTYEQYF. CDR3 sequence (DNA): TGTGCCAGCAGTTCGGGACACCAAACTTACGAGCAGTACTTC.

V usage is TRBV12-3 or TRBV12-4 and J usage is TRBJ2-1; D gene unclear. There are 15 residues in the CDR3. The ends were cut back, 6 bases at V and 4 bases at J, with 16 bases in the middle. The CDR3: CASSRGVGTYNEQFF. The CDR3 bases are TGTGCCAGCAGCCGCGGAGTCGGAACTTACAATGAGCAGTTCTTC.

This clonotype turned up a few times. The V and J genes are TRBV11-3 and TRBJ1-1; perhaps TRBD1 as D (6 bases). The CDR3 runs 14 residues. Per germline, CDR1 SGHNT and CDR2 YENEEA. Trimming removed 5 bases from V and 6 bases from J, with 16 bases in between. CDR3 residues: CASSPEGGSPEAFF. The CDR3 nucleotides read TGTGCCAGCAGCCCCGAGGGGGGGTCCCCTGAAGCTTTCTTT. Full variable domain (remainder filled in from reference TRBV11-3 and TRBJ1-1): EAGVVQSPRYKIIEKKQPVAFWCNPISGHNTLYWYLQNLGQGPELLIRYENEEAVDDSQLPKDRFSAERLKGVDSTLKIQPAELGDSAVYLCASSPEGGSPEAFFGQGTRLTVV.

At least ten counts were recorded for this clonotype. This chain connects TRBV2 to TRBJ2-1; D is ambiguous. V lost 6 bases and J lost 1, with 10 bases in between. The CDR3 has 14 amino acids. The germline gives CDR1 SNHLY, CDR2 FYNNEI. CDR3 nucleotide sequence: TGTGCCAGCAGCGGGCCCCCTTCCTACAATGAGCAGTTCTTC. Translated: CASSGPPSYNEQFF.

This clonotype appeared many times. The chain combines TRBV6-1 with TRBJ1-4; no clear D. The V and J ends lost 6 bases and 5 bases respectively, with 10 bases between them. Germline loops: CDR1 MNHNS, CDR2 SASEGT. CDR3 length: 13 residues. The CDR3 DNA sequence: TGTGCCAGCAGAGGACCGAACAATGAAAAACTGTTTTTT. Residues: CASRGPNNEKLFF.

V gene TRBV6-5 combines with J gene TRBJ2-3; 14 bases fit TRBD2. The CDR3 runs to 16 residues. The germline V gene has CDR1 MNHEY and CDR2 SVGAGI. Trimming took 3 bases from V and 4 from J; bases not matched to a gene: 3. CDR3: CASSYGLAGGSDTQYF. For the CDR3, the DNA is TGTGCCAGCAGTTATGGACTAGCGGGAGGTTCAGATACGCAGTATTTT.

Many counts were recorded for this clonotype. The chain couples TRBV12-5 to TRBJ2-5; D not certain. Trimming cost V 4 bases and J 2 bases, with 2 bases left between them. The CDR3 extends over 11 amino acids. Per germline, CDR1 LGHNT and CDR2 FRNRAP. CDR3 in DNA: TGTGCTAGTGGTTCTCAAGAGACCCAGTACTTC. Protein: CASGSQETQYF.

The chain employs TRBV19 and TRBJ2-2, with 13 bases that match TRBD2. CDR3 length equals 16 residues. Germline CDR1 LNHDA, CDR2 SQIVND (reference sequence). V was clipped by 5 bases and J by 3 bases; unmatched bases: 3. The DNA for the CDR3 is TGTGCCAGTAGTTGGACTAGCGGGAGTGACACCGGGGAGCTGTTTTTT. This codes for CASSWTSGSDTGELFF.

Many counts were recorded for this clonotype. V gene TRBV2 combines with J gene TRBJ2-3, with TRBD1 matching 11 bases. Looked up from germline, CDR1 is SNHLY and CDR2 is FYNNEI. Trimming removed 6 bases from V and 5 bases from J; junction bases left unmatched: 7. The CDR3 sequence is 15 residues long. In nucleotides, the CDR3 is TGTGCCAGCAGACCGGGACAGGGGGTGAAAGATACGCAGTATTTT. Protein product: CASRPGQGVKDTQYF.

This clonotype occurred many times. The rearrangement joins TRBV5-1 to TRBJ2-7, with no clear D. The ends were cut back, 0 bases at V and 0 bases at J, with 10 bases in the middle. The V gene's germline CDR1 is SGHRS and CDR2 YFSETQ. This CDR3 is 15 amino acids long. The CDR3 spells CASSLVFGRSYEQYF. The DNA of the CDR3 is TGCGCCAGCAGCTTGGTTTTTGGACGCTCCTACGAGCAGTACTTC.

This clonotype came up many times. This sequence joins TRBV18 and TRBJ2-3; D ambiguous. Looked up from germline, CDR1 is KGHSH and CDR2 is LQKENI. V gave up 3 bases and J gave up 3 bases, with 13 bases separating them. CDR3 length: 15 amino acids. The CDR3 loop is CASSPVGLQTDTQYF. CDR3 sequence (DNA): TGTGCCAGCTCACCGGTCGGGCTCCAAACAGATACGCAGTATTTT.

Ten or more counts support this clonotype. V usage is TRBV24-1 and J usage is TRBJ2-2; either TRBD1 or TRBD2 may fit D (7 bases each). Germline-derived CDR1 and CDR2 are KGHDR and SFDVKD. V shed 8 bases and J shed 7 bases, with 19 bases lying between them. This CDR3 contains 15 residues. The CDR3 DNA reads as TGTGCCACCAAGAGCGGGACAGAATGGAACGGGGAGCTGTTTTTT. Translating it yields CATKSGTEWNGELFF.

The CDR3 nucleotides are TGTGCCAGCAGCCCCACTAGCGGCAACACAGATACGCAGTATTTT. Amino acid sequence: CASSPTSGNTDTQYF. The genes are TRBV11-3 and TRBJ2-3; TRBD2 agrees at 8 bases. The V gene end was trimmed by 5 bases and the J gene end by 2 bases; junction bases not matched to a gene: 6. The CDR3 contains 15 residues. Per the germline V gene, CDR1 is SGHNT and CDR2 is YENEEA.

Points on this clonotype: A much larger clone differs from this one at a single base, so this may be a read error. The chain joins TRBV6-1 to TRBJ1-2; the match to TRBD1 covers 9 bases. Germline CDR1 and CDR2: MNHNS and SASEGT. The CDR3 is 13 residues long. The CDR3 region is CASSVRDREYGAF. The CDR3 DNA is TGTGCCAGCAGCGTTCGGGACAGGGAGTATGGCGCCTTC.

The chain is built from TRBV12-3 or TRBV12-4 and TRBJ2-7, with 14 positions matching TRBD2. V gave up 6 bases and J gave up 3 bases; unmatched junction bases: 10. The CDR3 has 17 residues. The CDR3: CASSYGTSGSSSYEQYF. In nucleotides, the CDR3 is TGTGCCAGCAGCTACGGGACTAGCGGGAGTAGTAGCTACGAGCAGTACTTC.

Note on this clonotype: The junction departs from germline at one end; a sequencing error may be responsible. The DNA for the CDR3 is TGTGCTAGCAGCCCCGGACTAGCGGGAGGTGTAGATACGCAGTATTTT. Translation: CASSPGLAGGVDTQYF. This chain links TRBV7-7 with TRBJ2-3; 14 nucleotides line up with TRBD2. The CDR3 is 16 amino acids. Germline-derived CDR1 and CDR2 are SSHAT and FNYEAQ (reference sequence). Filled out from reference TRBV7-7 and TRBJ2-3, the complete variable domain reads GAGVSQSPRYKVTKRGQDVTLRCDPISSHATLYWYQQALGQGPEFLTYFNYEAQPDKSGLPSDRFSAERPEGSISTLTIQRTEQRDSAMYRCASSPGLAGGVDTQYFGPGTRLTVL.

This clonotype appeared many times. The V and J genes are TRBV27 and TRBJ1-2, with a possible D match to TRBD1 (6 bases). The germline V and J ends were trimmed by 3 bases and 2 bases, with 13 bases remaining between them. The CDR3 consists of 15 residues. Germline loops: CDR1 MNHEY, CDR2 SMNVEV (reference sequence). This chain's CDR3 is CASSLATGTNYGYTF. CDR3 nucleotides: TGTGCCAGCAGTTTGGCGACAGGAACCAACTATGGCTACACCTTC.

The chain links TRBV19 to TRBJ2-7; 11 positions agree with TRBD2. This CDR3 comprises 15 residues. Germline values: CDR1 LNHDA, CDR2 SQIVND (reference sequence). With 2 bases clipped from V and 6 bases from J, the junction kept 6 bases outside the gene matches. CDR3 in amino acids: CASSILLAGVSEQYF. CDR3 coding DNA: TGTGCCAGTAGTATATTACTAGCGGGAGTTAGCGAGCAGTACTTC.

CDR3 amino acids: CASSFLATGAYEQYF. CDR3 nucleotides: TGTGCCAGCAGTTTTTTGGCGACAGGGGCCTACGAGCAGTACTTC. The genes are TRBV27 and TRBJ2-7; TRBD1 matches 8 bases. Germline V lookup: CDR1 MNHEY, CDR2 SMNVEV (reference sequence). The V and J ends lost 3 bases and 2 bases, in that order; junction bases with no gene match: 6. CDR3 length: 15 amino acids.

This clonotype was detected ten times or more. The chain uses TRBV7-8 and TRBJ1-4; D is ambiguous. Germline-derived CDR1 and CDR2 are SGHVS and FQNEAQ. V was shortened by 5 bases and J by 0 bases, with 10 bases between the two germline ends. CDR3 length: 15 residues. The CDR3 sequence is CASSRAWATNEKLFF. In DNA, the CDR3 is TGTGCCAGCAGCCGCGCTTGGGCAACTAATGAAAAACTGTTTTTT.

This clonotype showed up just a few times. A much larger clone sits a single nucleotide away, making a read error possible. In DNA form, the CDR3 reads TGCAGCGCCCTAGCGGGAGGGCCCCGGGAGACCCAGTACTTC. As protein: CSALAGGPRETQYF. The chain joins TRBV29-1 to TRBJ2-5; 12 positions agree with TRBD2. Germline V gene data show CDR1 as SQVTM and CDR2 as ANQGSEA. J gave up 5 bases and V 7 bases, and 8 bases lay outside the gene matches. The CDR3 has 14 residues.

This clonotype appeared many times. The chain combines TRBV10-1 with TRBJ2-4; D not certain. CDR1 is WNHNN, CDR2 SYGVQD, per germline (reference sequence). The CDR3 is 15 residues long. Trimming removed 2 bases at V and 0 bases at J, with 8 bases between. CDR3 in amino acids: CASSEGSLAKNIQYF. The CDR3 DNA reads TGCGCCAGCAGTGAGGGCAGCCTAGCCAAAAACATTCAGTACTTC.